Following are 9 T cell receptor beta chains from one sample sequenced in a study of beta chain features in type 1 diabetes (dated by TCRdb to 2016 to 2018). The method was the immunoSEQ multiplex PCR assay. The entire amount of isolated RNA was reverse transcribed using the High Capacity cDNA Reverse Transcription Kit, so the sequenced TCRB transcripts were expressed ones. TCRdb stores this immuneACCESS table with in-frame sequences only. Part of the clones is absent; in the studies checked, under half of the shortfall reflects unresolved V genes, and no reason is known for the rest. The sample table contains 250,000 or so clones; only one count was recorded for about 71% of them. The biggest ten clones account for about 0.051% of the sample. The sequencing input was naive CD4+ T cells from blood. In the paper's terms, the cell subset or site label means: true naive CD4+ T cells. These receptors all come from a man in his thirties or forties in good health.

The table lists this clone with a few counts. The chain couples TRBV30 to TRBJ2-7; 8 nucleotides match TRBD2. CDR1 and CDR2 from the germline V gene are GTSNPN and SVGIG (reference sequence). The CDR3 runs to 12 residues. V shed 4 bases and J 3 bases; nucleotides not matched to a gene: 2. The CDR3 DNA follows: TGTGCCTGGACCACTAGCGGCTACGAGCAGTACTTC. It encodes CAWTTSGYEQYF.

The CDR3 DNA follows: TGTGCCTCCCAGGCAGGGATCAACACTGAAGCTTTCTTT. Its translation: CASQAGINTEAFF. The chain joins TRBV10-3 to TRBJ1-1; D perhaps matches TRBD1 (5 bases). CDR1 is ENHRY, CDR2 SYGVKD, per germline. V shed 11 bases and J shed 2 bases, with 15 bases lying between them. This CDR3 spans 13 amino acids.

V and J are TRBV29-1 and TRBJ1-3, with D unclear. Germline-derived CDR1 and CDR2 are SQVTM and ANQGSEA. The ends were cut back, 0 bases at V and 4 bases at J, with 4 bases in the middle. CDR3 length: 12 amino acids. The CDR3 sequence: CSVEDLGNTIYF. The CDR3 bases are TGCAGCGTTGAAGATCTGGGAAACACCATATATTTT.

The V and J genes are TRBV29-1 and TRBJ2-1, with 15 nucleotides matching TRBD2. This CDR3 has 17 residues. Losses at the gene ends were 3 bases for V and 0 bases for J; bases not matched to a gene: 3. The germline V gene encodes CDR1 SQVTM and CDR2 ANQGSEA. The CDR3 region has the DNA TGCAGCGTTGAGGGACTAGCGGGAGGTCTCTCCTACAATGAGCAGTTCTTC. Amino acid sequence: CSVEGLAGGLSYNEQFF.

As for this clone: Other DNA variants within this sample encode the same CDR3. In DNA, the CDR3 is TGCAGCGTGGCGGGGTCCTCCTACGAGCAGTACTTC. This sequence encodes CSVAGSSYEQYF. The V and J genes are TRBV29-1 and TRBJ2-7, with D possibly being TRBD2 (6 bases). V dropped 6 bases and J dropped 0 bases, with 9 bases sitting between them. The germline gives CDR1 SQVTM, CDR2 ANQGSEA. This CDR3 is built from 12 residues.

The gene calls are TRBV4-1 and TRBJ2-1, with TRBD2 matching over 8 bases. The germline V gene encodes CDR1 MGHRA and CDR2 YSYEKL. The CDR3 runs 18 residues. V was pared by 3 bases and J by 8 bases, with 18 bases of the junction left unmatched. CDR3 sequence (DNA): TGCGCCAGCAGCCACTGGCCCCGGCGAAAGACCGGGAGGGATGAGCAGTTCTTC. It is translated as CASSHWPRRKTGRDEQFF.

The genes are TRBV7-2 and TRBJ1-2; weak D call: TRBD1 (5 bases). CDR1 SGHTA and CDR2 FQGNSA come from the germline V gene. The CDR3 loop spans 12 amino acids. The V and J ends lost 3 bases and 4 bases respectively, with 6 bases between them. CDR3 region: CASSFDSYGYTF. In nucleotides, the CDR3 is TGTGCCAGCAGCTTCGACAGCTATGGCTACACCTTC.

The chain combines TRBV5-1 with TRBJ2-4, with 7 bases aligning to TRBD1. The germline V gene encodes CDR1 SGHRS and CDR2 YFSETQ. V lost 1 base to trimming and J lost 9 bases; unmatched junction nucleotides: 7. The length of the CDR3 is 14 residues. The CDR3 spells CASSLSPTGIIQYF. As DNA, the CDR3 is TGCGCCAGCAGCTTGTCCCCGACAGGGATCATTCAGTACTTC.

The rearrangement joins TRBV6-9 to TRBJ2-1; tentative D call: TRBD1 (5 bases). V was trimmed by 0 bases and J by 5 bases, leaving 14 bases between them. This CDR3 has 16 amino acids. CDR1 and CDR2 from the germline V gene are MNHGY and SVAAGI. In DNA, the CDR3 is TGTGCCAGCAGTTATTCCAACCAGGGTAATGACAATGAGCAGTTCTTC. It specifies CASSYSNQGNDNEQFF.